The T cell receptor beta chain under discussion was sequenced for a study of TIL therapy for anti-PD-1-resistant metastatic lung cancer. Time point indicated: pre-treatment sample, taken before nivolumab and TIL therapy. The CDR3 is 16 residues long. Sequencing used immunoSEQ v3. Produced via immunoSEQ multiplex PCR; TCRdb's table is partial and in-frame only. Among roughly 11,000 clones listed, about 80% were seen once. The sample was blood, taken at baseline. This clonotype was sampled from a person between 25 and 80 years old with non-small cell lung cancer. V is TRBV21-1 and J is TRBJ2-2; the D call in the table, TRBD2, was not verified against the DNA. TRBV21-1 has pseudogene status. Written as DNA, the CDR3 is TGTGCCAGCAGCAAATCGGGGGGGCAGTGGACCGGGGAGCTGTTTTTT. Protein sequence: CASSKSGGQWTGELFF.